These T cell receptor beta chains were read from a single sample in a study of T cells in Graves' hyperthyroidism and ophthalmopathy. Via MiXCR, TCRdb re-called the multiplex PCR reads, giving one row per CDR3 protein. Of about 520,000 distinct CDR3 sequences in the sample, roughly 25% are singletons; the top ten hold over 9%. Material for sequencing was blood. The receptors here all came from a woman aged 30 to 39 with Graves' ophthalmopathy. Both conserved end residues are part of each CDR3. D genes are given only for firm matches. Size values are once, few and many counts, or a class for expanded clones, and some rows have none.

.	TRBV27	many	TRBJ2-7	TGTGCCAGCAGTTTAGAGGCGGGGAACGGCGAGCAGTACTTC	CASSLEAGNGEQYF
TRBD2	TRBV25-1	.	TRBJ2-7	TGTGCCAGCAGTGCTAGCGGTGACACCTACGAGCAGTACTTC	CASSASGDTYEQYF
.	TRBV20-1	.	TRBJ1-5	TGCAGTGCTAGTTTACTCGGGGCGCGAGATCAGCCCCAGCATTTT	CSASLLGARDQPQHF
TRBD1	TRBV20-1	many	TRBJ2-7	TGCAGTGCTAGAGATCCCGGACAGGCCACCTACGAGCAGTACTTC	CSARDPGQATYEQYF
.	TRBV27	.	TRBJ1-3	TGTGCCAGCAGGAAAGGGGGTGGAAACACCATATATTTT	CASRKGGGNTIYF
.	TRBV12-3/TRBV12-4	few	TRBJ2-7	TGTGCCAGCAGTTTCGGGGAATCCTACGAGCAGTACTTC	CASSFGESYEQYF
.	TRBV6-1	.	TRBJ1-6	TGTGCCAGCAGTGAAGCGTTGGACACCATTTCACCCCTCCACTTT	CASSEALDTISPLHF
TRBD1	TRBV12-3/TRBV12-4	many	TRBJ1-1	TGTGCCAGCAGTATGGACAGGGCAAGGACTGAAGCTTTCTTT	CASSMDRARTEAFF
.	TRBV20-1	.	TRBJ1-6	TGCAGTGCTCATTCGAGATTGACGGGGGCTAGTAATTCACCCCTCCACTTT	CSAHSRLTGASNSPLHF
TRBD1	TRBV7-8	few	TRBJ2-7	TGTGCCAGCAGCTTCGACAGGGTCCCCCTACGGACGGTCTACGAGCAGTACTTC	CASSFDRVPLRTVYEQYF
.	TRBV19	many	TRBJ1-1	TGTGCCAGTAGTAAACCGCGTGGTCAGGGGACCACTGAAGCTTTCTTT	CASSKPRGQGTTEAFF
TRBD1	TRBV24-1	many	TRBJ2-2	TGTGCCACCAGTGATTTTTGGGGGACAGGGGGCGTCACCGGGGAGCTGTTTTTT	CATSDFWGTGGVTGELFF
.	TRBV6-5	many	TRBJ1-1	TGTGCCACAGAAGTATCTGGATCTGGAGCTTTCTTT	CATEVSGSGAFF
.	TRBV25-1	many	TRBJ1-1	TGTGCCAGCAGTGAATCCGCCAAGGCGGATGAAGCTTTCTTT	CASSESAKADEAFF
TRBD1	TRBV12-3/TRBV12-4	many	TRBJ1-2	TGTGCCAGCAGTCCCGACAGGGGGTATGGCTACACCTTC	CASSPDRGYGYTF
TRBD2	TRBV6-1	.	TRBJ2-7	TGTGCCAGCAGTGCGAGGGCTAGCGGGAGCGATGAGCAGTACTTC	CASSARASGSDEQYF
.	TRBV30	few	TRBJ2-7	TGTGCCTGGAGTCATCACTCCTACGAGCAGTACTTC	CAWSHHSYEQYF
TRBD1	TRBV7-9	.	TRBJ1-1	TGTGCCAGCAGCCTATCGACAGGGGTTATCCCTGAAGCTTTCTTT	CASSLSTGVIPEAFF
.	TRBV2	many	TRBJ2-2	TGTGCCACCCGCGGGACGAAAGGCACCGGGGAGCTGTTTTTT	CATRGTKGTGELFF
.	TRBV29-1	many	TRBJ1-2	TGCAGCGTGACCGGGACAAACTATGGCTACACCTTC	CSVTGTNYGYTF
.	TRBV11-2	.	TRBJ2-7	TGTGCCAGCAGCTCGCCTCGGGGTCGATACGAGCAGTACTTC	CASSSPRGRYEQYF
TRBD1	TRBV7-2	many	TRBJ2-2	TGTGCCAGCAGCTCGACAGGGGAAAGATCCGGGGAGCTGTTTTTT	CASSSTGERSGELFF
TRBD1	TRBV6-6	many	TRBJ1-1	TGTGCCAGCTCTCACCTCAGGGGGGGGATGAACACTGAAGCTTTCTTT	CASSHLRGGMNTEAFF
.	TRBV7-3	.	TRBJ1-2	TGTGCCAGCAGCTTTGGGGGTGGAGTTGGCTACACCTTC	CASSFGGGVGYTF
TRBD1	TRBV20-1	.	TRBJ2-4	TGCAGTGCCAGCAGGACAGGGGTGGACATTAAGTACTTC	CSASRTGVDIKYF
.	TRBV19	many	TRBJ1-2	TGTGCCAGTCCGCTGCAGGGGAGCTATGGCTACACCTTC	CASPLQGSYGYTF
TRBD1	TRBV7-9	many	TRBJ2-7	TGTGCCAGCAGCAGTACAGGGGATGAGCAGTACTTC	CASSSTGDEQYF
.	TRBV6-5	many	TRBJ1-3	TGTGCCAGCACCAGGACATTTCACACCATATATTTT	CASTRTFHTIYF
.	TRBV15	few	TRBJ1-1	TGTGCCACCAGCAGTTGGGAGAAAAGCAACACTGAAGCTTTCTTT	CATSSWEKSNTEAFF
TRBD1	TRBV28	many	TRBJ2-5	TGTGCCAGCAGTTTTGGGCAGGGGGCATGGGAGACCCAGTACTTC	CASSFGQGAWETQYF
.	TRBV7-2	many	TRBJ2-7	TGTGCCAGCAGCTTAGGGCCGGGAACGGCCTACGAGCAGTACTTC	CASSLGPGTAYEQYF
TRBD1	TRBV18	.	TRBJ2-4	TGTGCCAGCTCACCTCCGGGACAGGGGCGTGGCATTCAGTACTTC	CASSPPGQGRGIQYF
TRBD1	TRBV12-3/TRBV12-4	many	TRBJ2-7	TGTGCCAGCAGTCGAGGACAGGGTACCTACGAGCAGTACTTC	CASSRGQGTYEQYF
TRBD1	TRBV11-1	.	TRBJ2-7	TGTGCCAGCAACCCCGGGACAGGTGACGCGGAGCAGTACTTC	CASNPGTGDAEQYF
.	TRBV29-1	many	TRBJ2-5	TGCAGCGTTGAATTATCGTACAGGGCTGAAGAGACCCAGTACTTC	CSVELSYRAEETQYF
.	TRBV13	many	TRBJ1-3	TGTGCCAGCAGCTTACGGCAGGGCGGAAACACCATATATTTT	CASSLRQGGNTIYF
.	TRBV6-2/TRBV6-3	.	TRBJ2-7	TGTGCCAGCGGTTCAGGGCGTAACGAGCAGTACTTC	CASGSGRNEQYF
.	TRBV20-1	.	TRBJ1-1	TGCAGTGCTAGAGAGGGAGGAGGGTACACTGAAGCTTTCTTT	CSAREGGGYTEAFF
TRBD1	TRBV6-2/TRBV6-3	many	TRBJ1-5	TGTGCCAGCAGTTCCACGGACAGGGGTAGCAATCAGCCCCAGCATTTT	CASSSTDRGSNQPQHF
TRBD1	TRBV7-9	few	TRBJ2-7	TGTGCCAGCAGCCTATGGGACAGGGAGGGGGACGAGCAGTACTTC	CASSLWDREGDEQYF
TRBD2	TRBV12-3/TRBV12-4	.	TRBJ2-5	TGTGCCAGCAGTCCCAAGGGACTAGCGGGGACCATCAAAGAGACCCAGTACTTC	CASSPKGLAGTIKETQYF
TRBD1	TRBV19	many	TRBJ1-2	TGTGCCAGTAGTATCGGCGGACAGGGAAGTGGCTACACCTTC	CASSIGGQGSGYTF
TRBD1	TRBV10-3	many	TRBJ1-6	TGTGCCATCAGTGAGTCGACAGGGGGTAATTCACCCCTCCACTTT	CAISESTGGNSPLHF
.	TRBV18	.	TRBJ1-3	TGTGCCAGCTCACCGTACGACAGGAGTGCTGGAAACACCATATATTTT	CASSPYDRSAGNTIYF
.	TRBV18	few	TRBJ1-1	TGTGCCAGCTCACCACAGTCCAACACTGAAGCTTTCTTT	CASSPQSNTEAFF
.	TRBV20-1	few	TRBJ2-5	TGCAGTGCTAGAGTCTTGTTGGGGCCCTCACAAGAGACCCAGTACTTC	CSARVLLGPSQETQYF
.	TRBV13	many	TRBJ2-7	TGTGCCAGCAGCTTAACACCCCAGTACCACGAGCAGTACTTC	CASSLTPQYHEQYF
TRBD1	TRBV12-3/TRBV12-4	many	TRBJ2-5	TGTGCCAGCTTACCCAGGGGGCAACAAGAGACCCAGTACTTC	CASLPRGQQETQYF
.	TRBV28	many	TRBJ2-5	TGTGCCAGCAGTTTGCATGGCGGGACAGCGATCCAAGAGACCCAGTACTTC	CASSLHGGTAIQETQYF
.	TRBV28	.	TRBJ1-5	TGTGCCAGCAGTTTATGGGAGGGAAGCAATCAGCCCCAGCATTTT	CASSLWEGSNQPQHF
.	TRBV7-9	.	TRBJ1-2	TGTGCCAACAGCTTTGTAACAGGCGGCCCGGGAGGCTACACCTTC	CANSFVTGGPGGYTF
.	TRBV30	.	TRBJ2-3	TGTGCCTGGACCTGGGGTTCCACTAGCACAGATACGCAGTATTTT	CAWTWGSTSTDTQYF
.	TRBV7-2	many	TRBJ1-5	TGTGCCAGCAGCTCACCTCACAACAATCAGCCCCAGCATTTT	CASSSPHNNQPQHF
TRBD2	TRBV7-3	.	TRBJ2-5	TGTGCCAGCAGCTTAAGAGGGGGGGGACTAGCGGGAGGCCCACGGGAGACCCAGTACTTC	CASSLRGGGLAGGPRETQYF
TRBD1	TRBV12-3/TRBV12-4	.	TRBJ2-7	TGTGCCAGCAGTTGGGGACAGGGGAGCCACGAGCAGTACTTC	CASSWGQGSHEQYF
.	TRBV9	.	TRBJ1-1	TGTGCCAGCAGCGTAGGGTATGGGGACACTGAAGCTTTCTTT	CASSVGYGDTEAFF
.	TRBV6-2/TRBV6-3	.	TRBJ1-5	TGTGCCAGCAACGGATATAGCAATCAGCCCCAGCATTTT	CASNGYSNQPQHF
.	TRBV7-2	many	TRBJ2-7	TGTGCCAGCAGCTTAAGGGGAGGACTTTCCCTCTACGAGCAGTACTTC	CASSLRGGLSLYEQYF
TRBD1	TRBV6-7	.	TRBJ2-2	TGTGCCAGCAGTTACAGGGGACAGGGTGGGACCGGGGAGCTGTTTTTT	CASSYRGQGGTGELFF
TRBD2	TRBV6-5	many	TRBJ2-5	TGTGCCAGCAGTTACCGCAGCGGGGGGGCCTTAGAGACCCAGTACTTC	CASSYRSGGALETQYF